The clone carrying this T cell receptor beta chain was observed a handful of times. This sample is drawn from a study of blood T cell repertoires in COVID-19. The CDR3 consists of 14 residues. Germline V gene data show CDR1 as LNHDA and CDR2 as SQIVND (reference sequence). V gave up 3 bases and J gave up 3 bases, with 12 bases separating them. This table comes from immunoSEQ multiplex PCR, and its TCRdb copy is limited to in-frame clones, with some not included. Altogether almost 50,000 clones are present, around 68% being singletons, with the ten largest covering around 9.4%. This TCR came from a woman in her 70s with acute or convalescent COVID-19. The sample taken for sequencing was peripheral blood. This chain uses TRBV19 with TRBJ2-7; D perhaps matches TRBD1 (5 bases). CDR3: CASSIGVDNYEQYF. The CDR3 region has the DNA TGTGCCAGTAGTATTGGGGTGGACAACTACGAGCAGTACTTC.